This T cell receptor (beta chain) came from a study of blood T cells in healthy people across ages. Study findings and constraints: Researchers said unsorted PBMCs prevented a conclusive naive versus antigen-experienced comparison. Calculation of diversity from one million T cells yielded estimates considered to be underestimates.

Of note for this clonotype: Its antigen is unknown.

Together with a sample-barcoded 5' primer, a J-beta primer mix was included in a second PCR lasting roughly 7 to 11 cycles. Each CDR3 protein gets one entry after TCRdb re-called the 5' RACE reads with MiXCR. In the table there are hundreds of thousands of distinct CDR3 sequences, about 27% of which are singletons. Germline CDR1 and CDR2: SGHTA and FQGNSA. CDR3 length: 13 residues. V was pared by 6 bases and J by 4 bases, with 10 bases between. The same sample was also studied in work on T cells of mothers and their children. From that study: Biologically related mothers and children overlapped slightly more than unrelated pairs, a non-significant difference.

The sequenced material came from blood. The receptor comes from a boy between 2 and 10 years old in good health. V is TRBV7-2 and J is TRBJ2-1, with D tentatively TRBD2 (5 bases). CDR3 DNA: TGTGCCAGCAGACCAAGCGGATACAATGAGCAGTTCTTC. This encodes CASRPSGYNEQFF.